The next 29 T cell receptor beta chains were all read from a single sample in a study of blood T cell repertoires in COVID-19. Assay: immunoSEQ multiplex PCR; the TCRdb copy retains only in-frame clones and omits some. Of about 92,000 clones in the sample, roughly 72% were seen once. Source material: peripheral blood. The receptors come from a woman in her sixties in a cohort sampled during active or convalescent COVID-19.

This clone was seen more than once but under ten times. The genes are TRBV9 and TRBJ1-1; tentatively, D is TRBD1 (6 bases). Germline CDR1 and CDR2: SGDLS and YYNGEE. V lost 0 bases and J 0 bases, leaving 9 bases between the germline ends. CDR3 length: 15 residues. CDR3 coding DNA: TGTGCCAGCAGCGTAGCCGGACAGTTGAACACTGAAGCTTTCTTT. Translated: CASSVAGQLNTEAFF.

The chain uses TRBV27 and TRBJ1-2; 7 bases agree with TRBD1. Germline lookup yields CDR1 MNHEY and CDR2 SMNVEV (reference sequence). The V gene end was trimmed by 8 bases and the J gene end by 5 bases; junction bases not matched to a gene: 11. This CDR3 is 14 amino acids long. For the CDR3, the DNA is TGTGCCAGCCAACCAGGGGGTTTTTCGTATGGCTACACCTTC. Residues: CASQPGGFSYGYTF.

The chain carries TRBV14 and TRBJ1-4; D unclear. V lost 0 bases and J 7 bases, leaving 12 bases between the germline ends. CDR3 length: 15 residues. CDR1 and CDR2 from the germline V gene are SGHDN and FVKESK. The CDR3 nucleotides read TGTGCCAGCAGCCAAGATGCGGGTATGGGTGAAAAACTGTTTTTT. It is translated as CASSQDAGMGEKLFF. Drawing the rest from reference TRBV14 and TRBJ1-4, the complete variable domain is EAGVTQFPSHSVIEKGQTVTLRCDPISGHDNLYWYRRVMGKEIKFLLHFVKESKQDESGMPNNRFLAERTGGTYSTLKVQPAELEDSGVYFCASSQDAGMGEKLFFGSGTQLSVL.

The chain has TRBV5-5 and TRBJ1-5; possibly TRBD1 for D (6 bases). CDR1 and CDR2 (germline): SGHKS, YYEKEE (reference sequence). The CDR3 is 14 amino acids. Trimming cost V 4 bases and J 7 bases, with 15 bases left between them. As DNA, the CDR3 is TGTGCCAGCAGCCGTTCGGGAGGGACACAGCCCCAGCATTTT. Amino acid sequence: CASSRSGGTQPQHF. Looking up the rest from reference TRBV5-5 and TRBJ1-5 gives the full variable domain: DAGVTQSPTHLIKTRGQQVTLRCSPISGHKSVSWYQQVLGQGPQFIFQYYEKEERGRGNFPDRFSARQFPNYSSELNVNALLLGDSALYLCASSRSGGTQPQHFGDGTRLSIL.

The V and J genes are TRBV2 and TRBJ1-2, with D hard to call. Germline V gene sequence: CDR1 SNHLY, CDR2 FYNNEI. The CDR3 loop spans 14 amino acids. V lost 6 bases and J 4 bases, leaving 15 bases between the germline ends. CDR3 sequence: CASSVVHASYGYTF. The CDR3 DNA reads as TGTGCCAGCAGCGTCGTGCACGCCAGCTATGGCTACACCTTC.

This clone was recorded a few times. This rearrangement joins TRBV18 to TRBJ1-5; D is undetermined. Between the trimmed V and J ends, which lost 3 bases and 5 bases, there was a span of 8 bases. CDR1 and CDR2 (germline): KGHSH, LQKENI. The CDR3 is 13 amino acids. CDR3: CASSPREDQPQHF. CDR3 DNA sequence: TGTGCCAGCTCACCTAGAGAGGATCAGCCCCAGCATTTT.

The V call is TRBV19, the J call TRBJ1-5, with 7 nucleotides matching TRBD1. Germline values: CDR1 LNHDA, CDR2 SQIVND (reference sequence). The V and J ends lost 1 base and 3 bases, in that order; junction bases with no gene match: 6. The CDR3 length is 16 residues. The CDR3 region has the DNA TGTGCCAGTAGTATAGCCAGGGGGGTACTCAATCAGCCCCAGCATTTT. It specifies CASSIARGVLNQPQHF.

V usage is TRBV3-1 (or the pseudogene TRBV3-2) and J usage is TRBJ1-6; possibly TRBD1 for D (6 bases). The CDR3 runs to 14 residues. Looked up from germline, CDR1 is LGHDT and CDR2 is YNNKEL (reference sequence). Between the trimmed V and J ends, which lost 1 base and 6 bases, there was a span of 7 bases. This CDR3 reads CASSQAGANSPLHF. The CDR3 DNA is TGTGCCAGCAGCCAAGCAGGGGCTAATTCACCCCTCCACTTT.

Written as DNA, the CDR3 is TGTGCCACCCAATCGGACTATGGCTACACCTTC. It encodes CATQSDYGYTF. The chain is built from TRBV19 and TRBJ1-2, with D unclear. Germline CDR1 LNHDA, CDR2 SQIVND (reference sequence). Between the trimmed V and J ends, which lost 10 bases and 3 bases, there was a span of 9 bases. The CDR3 is 11 amino acids.

The CDR3 bases are TGTGCCAGCAGCCAGGCTAGCGGGGGTACCTACGAGCAGTACTTC. Translating it yields CASSQASGGTYEQYF. J is TRBJ2-7 and V is TRBV4-2, with 10 bases lining up with TRBD2. J was trimmed by 2 bases and V by 3 bases; bases with no gene match: 4. This CDR3 spans 15 amino acids. The germline CDR1 and CDR2 sequences are LGHNA and YNFKEQ.

This clone has at least ten counts. The rearrangement joins TRBV2 to TRBJ1-5; TRBD1 is a possible D gene (6 bases). CDR3 length equals 14 residues. V was shortened by 2 bases and J by 4 bases, with 9 bases between the two germline ends. Germline CDR1 SNHLY, CDR2 FYNNEI. CDR3 in DNA: TGTGCCAGCAGTGAAAACAGGGCTAATCAGCCCCAGCATTTT. Its protein is CASSENRANQPQHF. The variable domain in full, completed from reference TRBV2 and TRBJ1-5, reads EPEVTQTPSHQVTQMGQEVILRCVPISNHLYFYWYRQILGQKVEFLVSFYNNEISEKSEIFDDQFSVERPDGSNFTLKIRSTKLEDSAMYFCASSENRANQPQHFGDGTRLSIL.

V and J are TRBV5-1 and TRBJ2-2; tentative D call: TRBD2 (5 bases). Germline lookup yields CDR1 SGHRS and CDR2 YFSETQ. The CDR3 extends over 14 amino acids. Trimming removed 4 bases at V and 3 bases at J, with 10 bases between. Written as DNA, the CDR3 is TGCGCCAGCAGCCCTACTAGTGACACCGGGGAGCTGTTTTTT. The encoded protein is CASSPTSDTGELFF.

The chain is built from TRBV7-3 and TRBJ1-1, with D uncertain. Deletions cut 2 bases from V and 7 bases from J, with 14 bases between. CDR3 length equals 14 residues. Germline V gene data show CDR1 as SGHTA and CDR2 as FQGTGA. Here the CDR3 reads CASSLFSGTGEAFF. The CDR3 DNA reads TGTGCCAGCAGCTTATTTTCAGGCACTGGTGAAGCTTTCTTT.

The chain links TRBV5-1 to TRBJ1-1; maybe TRBD1 (6 bases). The CDR3 is made up of 16 amino acids. The V end was cut by 4 bases, the J end by 4 bases, with 20 bases between. Germline V gene sequence: CDR1 SGHRS, CDR2 YFSETQ. CDR3 nucleotides: TGCGCCAGCAGCCTTGGAACAGGGCCCTTGGGCACTGAAGCTTTCTTT. Translation gives CASSLGTGPLGTEAFF.

This clone was seen only once. This chain links TRBV5-1 with TRBJ1-4, with D possibly matching TRBD1 (5 bases). This CDR3 is 15 amino acids long. Germline CDR1 and CDR2: SGHRS and YFSETQ. Deletions cut 5 bases from V and 0 bases from J, with 11 bases between. The CDR3 region is CASRAGESTNEKLFF. CDR3 DNA sequence: TGCGCCAGCAGGGCGGGGGAGTCAACTAATGAAAAACTGTTTTTT.

The chain uses TRBV28 and TRBJ1-2, with TRBD1 matching 9 bases. CDR3 size: 15 residues. Germline V gives CDR1 MDHEN, CDR2 SYDVKM. V lost 3 bases, J lost 8 bases, and 10 bases stayed unmatched. The CDR3 is CASSLVDRGVGGYTF. The CDR3 nucleotides are TGTGCCAGCAGTTTGGTGGACAGGGGAGTTGGGGGCTACACCTTC.

The rearrangement uses TRBV18 and TRBJ2-5; D may be TRBD1 (6 bases). The CDR3 is 15 amino acids. V shed 2 bases and J shed 3 bases, with 13 bases lying between them. In germline, CDR1 is KGHSH, CDR2 LQKENI. The CDR3 reads CASSPLPGDKETQYF. The CDR3 coding sequence is TGTGCCAGCTCACCATTGCCAGGGGACAAAGAGACCCAGTACTTC.

This clone has only one observation. Written as DNA, the CDR3 is TGTGCCAGCAGCGCGTCGACTAGCGGATATACGCAGTATTTT. This translates into CASSASTSGYTQYF. The V and J genes are TRBV9 and TRBJ2-3; 9 bases are a match to TRBD2. CDR3 length equals 14 residues. From germline, CDR1 is SGDLS and CDR2 YYNGEE. Losses at the gene ends were 3 bases for V and 7 bases for J; bases not matched to a gene: 6.

The CDR3, as DNA: TGCGCCAGCAGCGCTCCGGGACAAATTTACGAGCAGTACTTC. It codes for CASSAPGQIYEQYF. The V call is TRBV5-1, the J call TRBJ2-7, with D maybe TRBD1 (6 bases). V lost 4 bases to trimming and J lost 4 bases, with 15 bases between them. This CDR3 comprises 14 residues. Germline lookup yields CDR1 SGHRS and CDR2 YFSETQ.

The V and J genes are TRBV7-9 and TRBJ1-6, with D perhaps TRBD1 (6 bases). CDR3 length equals 17 residues. Trimming stripped 5 bases from V and 0 bases from J, with 14 bases between. CDR1 and CDR2 (germline): SEHNR, FQNEAQ (reference sequence). CDR3 loop: CASSIGQSSSYNSPLHF. CDR3 sequence (DNA): TGTGCCAGCAGCATCGGACAGTCCAGCTCCTATAATTCACCCCTCCACTTT.

J is TRBJ2-1 and V is TRBV7-8, with 7 bases aligning to TRBD1. Germline V lookup: CDR1 SGHVS, CDR2 FQNEAQ. The CDR3 has 16 amino acids. V shed 5 bases, J shed 0 bases, and the junction held 7 bases outside the gene matches. The DNA for the CDR3 is TGTGCCAGCAGCCCGATGACAGGGAGCTCCTACAATGAGCAGTTCTTC. Its translation: CASSPMTGSSYNEQFF.

As for this clone: A read error may produce the germline difference seen at one junction end. Other DNA sequences in this sample translate to the same CDR3. J is TRBJ2-7 and V is TRBV19, with 9 bases that match TRBD1. Germline V gives CDR1 LNHDA, CDR2 SQIVND (reference sequence). CDR3 length: 15 residues. CDR3 in amino acids: CASSRDRVNPYEQYF. CDR3 DNA: TGTGCCAGTAGTCGGGACAGGGTAAATCCCTATGAGCAGTACTTC.

The V and J genes are TRBV5-1 and TRBJ2-3; 14 bases fit TRBD2. J lost 2 bases, V lost 4 bases, and 6 bases had no gene match. In germline, CDR1 is SGHRS, CDR2 YFSETQ. The length of the CDR3 is 17 residues. The CDR3 DNA reads as TGCGCCAGCAGCAACGGACTAGCGGGGGGAATCACAGATACGCAGTATTTT. It is translated as CASSNGLAGGITDTQYF.

The rearrangement uses TRBV6-2 or TRBV6-3 and TRBJ2-2; 7 bases align to TRBD1. The germline V gene has CDR1 MNHEY and CDR2 SVGEGT. Losses at the gene ends were 2 bases for V and 1 base for J; bases not matched to a gene: 1. The CDR3 runs 15 residues. The CDR3 DNA reads as TGTGCCAGCAGTTACCGGACAGGGAACACCGGGGAGCTGTTTTTT. Protein sequence: CASSYRTGNTGELFF.

The V gene is TRBV28, the J gene TRBJ1-5, with D possibly TRBD1 on 6 matching bases. This CDR3 has 17 residues. Per germline, CDR1 MDHEN and CDR2 SYDVKM. Trimming left V 2 bases short and J 6 bases short, with 20 bases between. CDR3 nucleotide sequence: TGTGCCAGCAGTTTAGTACAGGGAAGGGAGATTGGTCAGCCCCAGCATTTT. It specifies CASSLVQGREIGQPQHF.

This rearrangement joins TRBV9 to TRBJ1-3, with D uncertain. Trimming stripped 2 bases from V and 2 bases from J, with 8 bases between. From germline, CDR1 is SGDLS and CDR2 YYNGEE. CDR3 length: 14 residues. The CDR3 nucleotides read TGTGCCAGCAGCGTCGCCGGGGCTGGAAACACCATATATTTT. Encoded protein: CASSVAGAGNTIYF.

The chain carries TRBV5-5 and TRBJ2-6, with unresolved D. Germline lookup yields CDR1 SGHKS and CDR2 YYEKEE (reference sequence). V was cut by 4 bases and J by 0 bases, with 8 bases left in between. This CDR3 is 15 amino acids long. The CDR3 loop is CASSHTDSGANVLTF. In DNA, the CDR3 is TGTGCCAGCAGCCACACCGACTCTGGGGCCAACGTCCTGACTTTC.

This chain links TRBV5-6 with TRBJ2-3; TRBD2 aligns across 11 bases. Germline trimming cut 0 bases from V and 6 bases from J; bases unmatched to any gene: 9. The CDR3 is 17 residues long. CDR1 and CDR2 from the germline V gene are SGHDT and YYEEEE. CDR3 protein: CASSLEGLAVIPDTQYF. The CDR3 DNA reads TGTGCCAGCAGCTTGGAGGGACTAGCGGTTATACCGGATACGCAGTATTTT.

The J gene is TRBJ2-1, the V gene TRBV28; D is perhaps TRBD2 (6 bases). Germline V gene sequence: CDR1 MDHEN, CDR2 SYDVKM. The CDR3 extends over 15 amino acids. V gave up 2 bases and J gave up 5 bases, with 13 bases separating them. The CDR3, as DNA: TGTGCCAGCAGTTTACTCGGGACTCTCAACAATGAGCAGTTCTTC. As protein: CASSLLGTLNNEQFF.